A single sample is the source of the 12 T cell receptor beta chains below, sequenced in a study of T cell clonotyping in hematopoietic cell transplantation. Using immunoSEQ multiplex PCR, the repertoire was profiled, and TCRdb retains in-frame clones only, with some absent. Here the sample spans around 4,800 clones, around 20% being singletons. Specimen: PBMCs, collected 180 days after allogeneic stem cell transplant. These receptors were taken from a male patient younger than 30 who had an allogeneic stem cell transplant, so the T cells may come from the graft donor. Some clones in this sample may be carry-over from other donors' samples.

The rearrangement uses TRBV6-5 and TRBJ1-2, with a tentative D call TRBD1 (5 bases). CDR1 and CDR2 (germline): MNHEY, SVGAGI. V lost 7 bases and J 7 bases, leaving 19 bases between the germline ends. The CDR3 contains 14 residues. CDR3 amino acids: CASTSGRGIGGYTF. Here the CDR3 DNA reads TGTGCCAGCACCTCCGGTCGGGGCATAGGTGGCTACACCTTC.

This clone appeared a few times. This chain joins TRBV30 and TRBJ2-6, with D hard to call. There are 17 residues in the CDR3. The germline V gene encodes CDR1 GTSNPN and CDR2 SVGIG (reference sequence). With 0 bases removed from V and 4 bases from J, the gap between germline ends came to 16 bases. CDR3 loop: CAWSVSRSPSGANVLTF. The CDR3 nucleotides read TGTGCCTGGAGTGTTAGTAGATCCCCCTCCGGGGCCAACGTCCTGACTTTC.

The chain recombines TRBV20-1 with TRBJ2-3; no clear D. V was pared by 5 bases and J by 10 bases, with 13 bases between. Germline CDR1 reads DFQATT; CDR2 reads SNEGSKA (reference sequence). The CDR3 is 11 amino acids. The CDR3: CSAGPGLAQYF. CDR3 sequence (DNA): TGCAGTGCTGGGCCCGGCCTGGCGCAGTATTTT.

V gene TRBV30 combines with J gene TRBJ1-4; D not certain. V was cut by 0 bases and J by 6 bases, with 14 bases left in between. From germline, CDR1 is GTSNPN and CDR2 SVGIG (reference sequence). The CDR3 extends over 15 amino acids. CDR3 sequence (DNA): TGTGCCTGGAGTGTACTTGAGAACCTTGATGAAAAACTGTTTTTT. Amino acids: CAWSVLENLDEKLFF.

The genes are TRBV30 and TRBJ1-5; D gene unclear. The CDR3 is 13 residues long. The germline V and J ends were trimmed by 1 base and 4 bases, with 8 bases remaining between them. Germline CDR1 is GTSNPN and CDR2 is SVGIG (reference sequence). CDR3 sequence: CAWSDGGNQPQHF. CDR3 sequence (DNA): TGTGCCTGGAGTGATGGAGGGAATCAGCCCCAGCATTTT.

The V gene is TRBV4-1, the J gene TRBJ1-2, with D maybe TRBD1 (5 bases). The length of the CDR3 is 16 residues. V dropped 4 bases and J dropped 6 bases, with 21 bases sitting between them. The germline V gene encodes CDR1 MGHRA and CDR2 YSYEKL. The chain's CDR3 is CASSPGTLGGVDGYTF. In DNA, the CDR3 is TGCGCCAGCAGCCCCGGAACCTTGGGGGGAGTGGATGGCTACACCTTC.

The V and J genes are TRBV7-2 and TRBJ1-1, with D hard to call. The ends were cut back, 2 bases at V and 9 bases at J, with 10 bases in the middle. The CDR3 is made up of 12 amino acids. Germline-derived CDR1 and CDR2 are SGHTA and FQGNSA. The CDR3 loop is CASSLLGTQAFF. Written as DNA, the CDR3 is TGTGCCAGCAGCTTATTGGGCACCCAAGCTTTCTTT.

Only a few counts were recorded for this clone. The chain joins TRBV14 to TRBJ2-7; a weak D match, TRBD2 (6 bases). This CDR3 spans 13 amino acids. Germline values: CDR1 SGHDN, CDR2 FVKESK. Trimming cost V 4 bases and J 3 bases, with 10 bases left between them. CDR3 sequence reads: CASSRDWRYEQYF. The CDR3 nucleotides read TGTGCCAGCAGCCGGGACTGGCGCTACGAGCAGTACTTC.

This clone was found a few times. CDR3 bases: TGTGCCAGCAGCTCCTCAAGTGGGCCTGGAAACACCATATATTTT. Translation: CASSSSSGPGNTIYF. The rearrangement joins TRBV5-4 to TRBJ1-3; no definite D call. Germline V CDR1 and CDR2: SGHNT, YYREEE (reference sequence). This CDR3 spans 15 amino acids. V lost 3 bases and J 2 bases, leaving 12 bases between the germline ends. Using reference TRBV5-4 and TRBJ1-3 for the parts outside the CDR3, the full variable domain is ETGVTQSPTHLIKTRGQQVTLRCSSQSGHNTVSWYQQALGQGPQFIFQYYREEENGRGNFPPRFSGLQFPNYSSELNVNALELDDSALYLCASSSSSGPGNTIYFGEGSWLTVV.

In this sample, this clone is medium-sized. The rearrangement uses TRBV5-6 and TRBJ1-2; tentative D call: TRBD1 (6 bases). CDR3 size: 14 residues. V was clipped by 6 bases and J by 0 bases, with 12 bases between them. Germline CDR1 reads SGHDT; CDR2 reads YYEEEE. In nucleotides, the CDR3 is TGTGCCAGCACCGAGGACAGCCCTAACTATGGCTACACCTTC. It codes for CASTEDSPNYGYTF.

A few counts support this clone. This chain links TRBV30 with TRBJ1-5, with TRBD1 matching over 9 bases. This CDR3 region has 14 residues. The ends lost 5 bases at V and 3 bases at J; junction bases unmatched: 5. In germline, CDR1 is GTSNPN, CDR2 SVGIG (reference sequence). The DNA of the CDR3 is TGTGCCTGGGCCGGGACAGGGAACAATCAGCCCCAGCATTTT. Its translation is CAWAGTGNNQPQHF.

This clone was recorded a few times. The chain carries TRBV29-1 and TRBJ2-7; D is perhaps TRBD2 (5 bases). This CDR3 spans 11 amino acids. Germline values: CDR1 SQVTM, CDR2 ANQGSEA. The germline V and J ends were trimmed by 4 bases and 4 bases, with 8 bases remaining between them. CDR3 loop: CSVVRGYEQYF. The CDR3 DNA sequence: TGCAGCGTTGTACGCGGGTACGAGCAGTACTTC.